Following are 18 T cell receptor beta chains from one sample sequenced in a study of shared clonotypes between healthy human individuals. Libraries were prepared by immunoSEQ multiplex PCR; TCRdb keeps only in-frame clonotypes and omits some of them. The sample has roughly 1,000,000 clones; about 80% are singletons. Sequencing used memory CD4+ T cells from PBMCs. Subset described: CD45RA-negative fraction. The source is a man aged 18 to 30 in good health. Some clones in this sample may be carry-over from other donors' samples.

V usage is TRBV21-1 and J usage is TRBJ2-7; no DNA check was done on the table's D call, TRBD2. TRBV21-1 is labeled a pseudogene. This CDR3 is 15 amino acids long. CDR3 DNA: TGTGCCAGCAGCAGCCTTAATGTATGCGCCTACGAGCAGTACTTC. Residues: CASSSLNVCAYEQYF.

This clone was seen only once. This chain joins TRBV7-6 and TRBJ1-1; 10 positions match TRBD1. Trimming took 5 bases from V and 4 from J; bases not matched to a gene: 7. Germline V gives CDR1 SGHVS, CDR2 FNYEAQ. The CDR3 extends over 15 amino acids. CDR3: CASSARQGAATEAFF. For the CDR3, the DNA is TGTGCCAGCAGCGCCCGACAGGGGGCGGCCACTGAAGCTTTCTTT. Based on the CDR3 plus reference TRBV7-6 and TRBJ1-1, the full variable domain is GAGVSQSPRYKVTKRGQDVALRCDPISGHVSLYWYRQALGQGPEFLTYFNYEAQQDKSGLPNDRFSAERPEGSISTLTIQRTEQRDSAMYRCASSARQGAATEAFFGQGTRLTVV.

The J gene is TRBJ1-5, the V gene TRBV2; possible D gene TRBD1, 5 bases. The V gene lost 6 bases and the J gene lost 0 bases, with 12 bases spanning the gap. CDR3 size: 15 residues. Looked up from germline, CDR1 is SNHLY and CDR2 is FYNNEI. CDR3 amino acids: CASSRDSYSNQPQHF. In DNA, the CDR3 is TGTGCCAGCAGCCGAGACAGTTATAGCAATCAGCCCCAGCATTTT.

The chain carries TRBV27 and TRBJ2-3; the D call may be TRBD1 or TRBD2 (5 bases each). The CDR3 covers 13 residues. Germline CDR1 is MNHEY and CDR2 is SMNVEV (reference sequence). V shed 5 bases and J shed 4 bases, with 10 bases lying between them. CDR3 DNA sequence: TGTGCCAGCAGTGCCACGGGACCAGATACGCAGTATTTT. The encoded protein is CASSATGPDTQYF.

The CDR3 reads CASSLGSNNPTNEKLFF. As DNA, the CDR3 is TGCGCCAGCAGCTTGGGGAGTAACAACCCAACTAATGAAAAACTGTTTTTT. The chain couples TRBV5-1 to TRBJ1-4; D unclear. The V end was cut by 0 bases, the J end by 0 bases, with 12 bases between. Germline CDR1 is SGHRS and CDR2 is YFSETQ. The CDR3 is made up of 17 amino acids. The full variable domain, rest sourced from reference TRBV5-1 and TRBJ1-4, is KAGVTQTPRYLIKTRGQQVTLSCSPISGHRSVSWYQQTPGQGLQFLFEYFSETQRNKGNFPGRFSGRQFSNSRSEMNVSTLELGDSALYLCASSLGSNNPTNEKLFFGSGTQLSVL.

The V and J genes are TRBV4-2 and TRBJ1-2; D perhaps matches TRBD1 (5 bases). Trimming cost V 0 bases and J 4 bases, with 12 bases left between them. This CDR3 is built from 15 residues. Per the germline V gene, CDR1 is LGHNA and CDR2 is YNFKEQ. CDR3 in DNA: TGTGCCAGCAGCCAAGACGCGACAGTTGCCTATGGCTACACCTTC. Translated: CASSQDATVAYGYTF.

V gene TRBV29-1 combines with J gene TRBJ2-7; D possibly corresponds to TRBD2 (6 bases). Germline-derived CDR1 and CDR2 are SQVTM and ANQGSEA. The V gene lost 5 bases and the J gene lost 7 bases, with 15 bases spanning the gap. The CDR3 contains 12 residues. CDR3 region: CSVTRDSGEQYF. CDR3 sequence (DNA): TGCAGCGTTACCCGGGACTCCGGGGAGCAGTACTTC.

There are many counts of this clone. Other DNA sequences in the sample encode the same CDR3. The chain has TRBV5-1 and TRBJ2-1; D is ambiguous. Germline-derived CDR1 and CDR2 are SGHRS and YFSETQ. V was shortened by 0 bases and J by 7 bases, with 5 bases between the two germline ends. The CDR3 extends over 12 amino acids. The CDR3 region is CASSLVSNEQFF. The CDR3 DNA follows: TGCGCCAGCAGCTTGGTATCGAATGAGCAGTTCTTC. Drawing the rest from reference TRBV5-1 and TRBJ2-1, the complete variable domain is KAGVTQTPRYLIKTRGQQVTLSCSPISGHRSVSWYQQTPGQGLQFLFEYFSETQRNKGNFPGRFSGRQFSNSRSEMNVSTLELGDSALYLCASSLVSNEQFFGPGTRLTVL.

This clone was seen a handful of times. The V and J genes are TRBV7-8 and TRBJ2-4; D not certain. Trimming shortened V by 1 base and J by 4 bases, and 2 bases separated the two germline ends. Per germline, CDR1 SGHVS and CDR2 FQNEAQ. This CDR3 spans 12 amino acids. DNA for the CDR3: TGTGCCAGCAGCTTAGATAAAAACATTCAGTACTTC. It codes for CASSLDKNIQYF.

The chain has TRBV28 and TRBJ2-3; 10 bases align to TRBD1. Germline CDR1 reads MDHEN; CDR2 reads SYDVKM. CDR3 length equals 15 residues. The V segment lost 4 bases and the J segment 8 bases; nucleotides outside the gene matches: 9. CDR3 in DNA: TGTGCCAGCAGTTCCCGGACAGGGGGAACTGGTACGCAGTATTTT. Translation gives CASSSRTGGTGTQYF. Supplemented by reference TRBV28 and TRBJ2-3, the full variable domain reads DVKVTQSSRYLVKRTGEKVFLECVQDMDHENMFWYRQDPGLGLRLIYFSYDVKMKEKGDIPEGYSVSREKKERFSLILESASTNQTSMYLCASSSRTGGTGTQYFGPGTRLTVL.

This chain joins TRBV18 and TRBJ2-1; 7 nucleotides line up with TRBD2. This CDR3 has 17 residues. Trimming cost V 3 bases and J 6 bases; bases outside gene matches: 14. The germline V gene encodes CDR1 KGHSH and CDR2 LQKENI. CDR3 nucleotide sequence: TGTGCCAGCTCACCTCCGGGCCCCGGGAAGCGGGGCAATGAGCAGTTCTTC. Residues: CASSPPGPGKRGNEQFF.

With regard to this clone: Possible read error: a much larger clone is one base away. The V and J genes are TRBV7-9 and TRBJ2-4, with a weak D call TRBD2 (5 bases). The CDR3 runs to 16 residues. Germline CDR1 reads SEHNR; CDR2 reads FQNEAQ (reference sequence). The CDR3 here is CASSHNAGVAKNIQHF. As DNA, the CDR3 is TGTGCCAGCAGCCACAACGCCGGGGTAGCCAAAAACATTCAGCACTTC.

The chain couples TRBV9 to TRBJ2-5; 9 bases align to TRBD1. Germline V gene lookup returns CDR1 SGDLS and CDR2 YYNGEE. Trimming removed 3 bases from V and 5 bases from J; junction bases left unmatched: 5. The CDR3 is 14 residues long. CDR3 coding DNA: TGTGCCAGCAGCGCCCGACAGGGGGTCGAGACCCAGTACTTC. Amino acids: CASSARQGVETQYF. Combining the CDR3 with reference TRBV9 and TRBJ2-5 gives the whole variable domain DSGVTQTPKHLITATGQRVTLRCSPRSGDLSVYWYQQSLDQGLQFLIQYYNGEERAKGNILERFSAQQFPDLHSELNLSSLELGDSALYFCASSARQGVETQYFGPGTRLLVL.

V is TRBV5-6 and J is TRBJ2-1; the D call may be TRBD1 or TRBD2 (5 bases each). Trimming took off 3 bases at V and 8 bases at J, with 15 bases between the two ends. Germline lookup yields CDR1 SGHDT and CDR2 YYEEEE. There are 14 residues in the CDR3. The CDR3 DNA follows: TGTGCCAGCAGCTACCGGGACCGACCCTATGAGCAGTTCTTC. Translation: CASSYRDRPYEQFF.

This chain's CDR3 is CASSIGTGLHEQYF. CDR3 nucleotide sequence: TGTGCCAGCTCCATAGGGACAGGGTTACACGAGCAGTACTTC. The J gene is TRBJ2-5, the V gene TRBV28; TRBD1 matches 9 bases. The J call is uncertain, as TRBJ2-7 better fits the DNA end. The CDR3 runs to 14 residues. Germline values: CDR1 MDHEN, CDR2 SYDVKM.

This chain links TRBV9 with TRBJ1-5; no clear D. The CDR3 is 13 residues long. V dropped 3 bases and J dropped 6 bases, with 10 bases sitting between them. Looked up from germline, CDR1 is SGDLS and CDR2 is YYNGEE. The CDR3 DNA is TGTGCCAGCAGCGCCGACTTGGGTCAGCCCCAGCATTTT. It translates to CASSADLGQPQHF.

As concerns this clone: This sequence is one base from a far larger clone and is likely a read error. Within the sample, other DNA sequences also encode this same CDR3. The chain employs TRBV29-1 and TRBJ1-1; D unclear. This CDR3 spans 16 amino acids. The germline gives CDR1 SQVTM, CDR2 ANQGSEA. The DNA of the CDR3 is TGCAGCGTTGAATCTGTAGGCCTACCCTTGAACACTGAAGCTTTCTTC. Encoded protein: CSVESVGLPLNTEAFF.

This chain links TRBV5-6 with TRBJ2-5, with a possible D match to TRBD2 (6 bases). V was trimmed by 4 bases and J by 1 base, leaving 17 bases between them. The CDR3 runs to 16 residues. Germline V gene data show CDR1 as SGHDT and CDR2 as YYEEEE. CDR3 in amino acids: CASSERGLTSQETQYF. CDR3 nucleotides: TGTGCCAGCAGCGAACGGGGACTTACCTCCCAAGAGACCCAGTACTTC.